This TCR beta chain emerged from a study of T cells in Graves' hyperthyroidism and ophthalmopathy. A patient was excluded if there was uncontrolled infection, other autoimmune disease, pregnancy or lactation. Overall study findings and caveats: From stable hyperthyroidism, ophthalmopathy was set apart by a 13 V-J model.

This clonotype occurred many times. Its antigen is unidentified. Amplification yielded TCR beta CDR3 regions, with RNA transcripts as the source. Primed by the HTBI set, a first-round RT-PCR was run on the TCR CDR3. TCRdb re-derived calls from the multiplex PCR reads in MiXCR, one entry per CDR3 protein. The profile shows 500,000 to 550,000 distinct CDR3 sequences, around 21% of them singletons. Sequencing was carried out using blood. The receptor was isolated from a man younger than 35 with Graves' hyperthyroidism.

CDR3 protein: CASSYLGQGAYEQYF. In DNA form, the CDR3 reads TGTGCCAGCAGCTACCTGGGGCAGGGGGCCTACGAGCAGTACTTC. The chain uses TRBV13 and TRBJ2-7; 7 nucleotides agree with TRBD1. With V trimmed by 4 bases and J by 2 bases, 8 bases remained unmatched. Germline V CDR1 and CDR2: PRHDT, FYEKMQ (reference sequence). CDR3 length: 15 amino acids.